This T cell receptor beta chain appears in the sequencing data of a study of vaccination effects on CD4 cells after COVID-19. The ViraFEST assay expanded antigen-specific CD4+ T cells with viral peptide pools before sequencing. At the end of around 11 days of culture, CD4+ T cells were isolated. Sometime from March through December 2020, the person acquired a SARS-CoV-2 infection that PCR confirmed. Researchers reported culturing two million PBMC in each well, adding approximately 10 IU/ml IL-2 and roughly 10 ug/ml peptides. This clone was counted only a few times. Its antigen is currently unknown. CDR1 and CDR2 from the germline V gene are KGHDR and SFDVKD. J was trimmed by 1 base and V by 0 bases; bases with no gene match: 4. The CDR3 extends over 16 amino acids. Repertoires were generated with immunoSEQ multiplex PCR, while TCRdb's copy carries only in-frame clones and drops some. The sample contains about 27,000 clones, 75% to 85% of which appear only once.

The sequencing used CD4+ T cells from PBMCs cultured with HCoV-NL63 spike peptides, collected before COVID-19 vaccination. The V gene is TRBV24-1, the J gene TRBJ2-5, with 7 bases identical to TRBD2. This clonotype was sampled from a human donor who had a prior SARS-CoV-2 infection. The CDR3, as DNA: TGTGCCACCAGTGATTTGCTAGGGAGGGGCCAAGAGACCCAGTACTTC. This encodes CATSDLLGRGQETQYF.